The next 27 T cell receptor beta chains were all read from a single sample in a study of blood T cell repertoires in COVID-19. Using immunoSEQ multiplex PCR, the repertoire was profiled, and TCRdb retains in-frame clones only, with some absent. The table shows about 140,000 clones, with roughly 85% occurring only once. The sample taken for sequencing was peripheral blood. Receptors originate from a man aged 50 to 60 with acute or convalescent COVID-19.

This clone has only one observation. The chain links TRBV28 to TRBJ1-1; D is undetermined. This CDR3 is built from 13 residues. V dropped 6 bases and J dropped 4 bases, with 12 bases sitting between them. CDR1 and CDR2 from the germline V gene are MDHEN and SYDVKM. CDR3 in DNA: TGTGCCAGCAGGCAGGTAATTGGCACTGAAGCTTTCTTT. This sequence encodes CASRQVIGTEAFF.

V gene TRBV4-1 combines with J gene TRBJ2-7; 8 bases are shared with TRBD1. CDR1 is MGHRA and CDR2 is YSYEKL in the germline V gene. The J segment lost 3 bases and the V segment lost 5 bases, leaving 12 bases of the junction unmatched. The CDR3 is 16 amino acids. The CDR3 DNA reads as TGCGCCAGCAGCTTGACCCCCGGACAGGGTAGCTACGAGCAGTACTTC. This sequence encodes CASSLTPGQGSYEQYF.

The chain is built from TRBV6-5 and TRBJ1-1, with a tentative D call TRBD1 (5 bases). The CDR3 runs 14 residues. The germline V gene encodes CDR1 MNHEY and CDR2 SVGAGI. V shed 5 bases and J shed 1 base, with 11 bases lying between them. The CDR3 here is CASSPDRRNTEAFF. CDR3 sequence (DNA): TGTGCCAGCAGTCCCGACAGACGGAACACTGAAGCTTTCTTT.

CDR3 region: CASSFADRGLRETQYF. CDR3 nucleotide sequence: TGTGCCAGCAGTTTCGCCGACAGGGGCCTGAGGGAGACCCAGTACTTC. This chain uses TRBV28 with TRBJ2-5, with 8 bases fitting TRBD1. The trim removed 3 bases at V and 5 bases at J, leaving 11 bases unmatched. This CDR3 is 16 amino acids long. Germline loops: CDR1 MDHEN, CDR2 SYDVKM.

V gene TRBV15 combines with J gene TRBJ1-1; D is unresolved. Germline lookup yields CDR1 LNHNV and CDR2 YYDKDF (reference sequence). The CDR3 has 13 amino acids. V was shortened by 5 bases and J by 1 base, with 8 bases between the two germline ends. The CDR3, as DNA: TGTGCCACCAGCGGCCGGGAGAACACTGAAGCTTTCTTT. It encodes CATSGRENTEAFF.

This chain uses TRBV19 with TRBJ2-2; the match to TRBD2 covers 10 bases. V lost 3 bases to trimming and J lost 1 base; unmatched junction nucleotides: 5. This CDR3 has 17 residues. In germline, CDR1 is LNHDA, CDR2 SQIVND (reference sequence). This CDR3 reads CASSMGSGGLNTGELFF. The CDR3 nucleotides read TGTGCCAGTAGTATGGGTAGCGGGGGGTTGAACACCGGGGAGCTGTTTTTT.

This chain connects TRBV7-9 to TRBJ1-6; D possibly corresponds to TRBD1 (6 bases). V lost 5 bases and J 8 bases, leaving 13 bases between the germline ends. The germline CDR1 and CDR2 sequences are SEHNR and FQNEAQ (reference sequence). The CDR3 has 14 residues. The CDR3 loop reads CASSPRGRDSPLHF. The CDR3, as DNA: TGTGCCAGCAGCCCCAGGGGTAGGGATTCACCCCTCCACTTT. Filled out from reference TRBV7-9 and TRBJ1-6, the complete variable domain reads DTGVSQNPRHKITKRGQNVTFRCDPISEHNRLYWYRQTLGQGPEFLTYFQNEAQLEKSRLLSDRFSAERPKGSFSTLEIQRTEQGDSAMYLCASSPRGRDSPLHFGNGTRLTVT.

Written as DNA, the CDR3 is TGTGCCAGCAGCTTACGGCAGCCCCTGACTAGCGGGGAGAACAATGAGCAGTTCTTC. Translating gives CASSLRQPLTSGENNEQFF. The gene calls are TRBV11-2 and TRBJ2-1; 11 bases are shared with TRBD2. Trimming at V came to 2 bases and at J to 5 bases, leaving 14 bases not matched to a gene. CDR3 size: 19 residues. Germline V CDR1 and CDR2: SGHAT, FQNNGV.

The V and J genes are TRBV25-1 and TRBJ1-1; D not certain. The germline V and J ends were trimmed by 7 bases and 3 bases, with 15 bases remaining between them. CDR3 size: 14 residues. CDR1 is MGHDK and CDR2 is SYGVNS in the germline V gene. The CDR3 spells CASTPLSGYTEAFF. The CDR3 coding sequence is TGTGCCAGCACCCCTTTGAGCGGGTACACTGAAGCTTTCTTT.

This chain connects TRBV5-1 to TRBJ1-1; tentatively, D is TRBD1 (6 bases). There are 14 residues in the CDR3. Looked up from germline, CDR1 is SGHRS and CDR2 is YFSETQ. The ends were cut back, 3 bases at V and 9 bases at J, with 18 bases in the middle. The CDR3 nucleotides are TGCGCCAGCAGCTCGCCTGACCAACAGGGTAAAGCTTTCTTT. Translated: CASSSPDQQGKAFF.

In this sample, this clone turned up a few times. The rearrangement uses TRBV7-2 and TRBJ2-5, with D uncertain. Germline V gene data show CDR1 as SGHTA and CDR2 as FQGNSA. Trimming shortened V by 1 base and J by 7 bases, and 13 bases separated the two germline ends. The CDR3 loop spans 14 amino acids. CDR3 loop: CASSLGPTVGTQYF. The CDR3 nucleotides read TGTGCCAGCAGCTTAGGGCCGACTGTTGGGACCCAGTACTTC.

The CDR3 reads CASSFTPSDREEAFF. CDR3 nucleotides: TGCGCCAGCAGTTTTACCCCCTCTGACAGGGAGGAGGCTTTCTTT. The chain couples TRBV10-1 to TRBJ1-1; TRBD1 agrees at 7 bases. The CDR3 runs 15 residues. With 5 bases clipped from V and 11 bases from J, the junction kept 17 bases outside the gene matches. CDR1 is WNHNN and CDR2 is SYGVQD in the germline V gene (reference sequence).

This chain joins TRBV6-1 and TRBJ1-1; perhaps TRBD1 as D (6 bases). The CDR3 is made up of 12 amino acids. Germline assignment: CDR1 MNHNS and CDR2 SASEGT. V was shortened by 1 base and J by 11 bases, with 11 bases between the two germline ends. The CDR3 protein is CASSEGGGWAFF. In DNA, the CDR3 is TGTGCCAGCAGTGAAGGGGGGGGCTGGGCTTTCTTT.

CDR3 region: CASSEGSAGDYGYTF. As DNA, the CDR3 is TGTGCCAGCAGTGAAGGTTCTGCAGGGGACTATGGCTACACCTTC. The V and J genes are TRBV6-1 and TRBJ1-2; perhaps TRBD1 as D (6 bases). Trimming took 1 base from V and 3 from J, leaving 12 bases between them. The length of the CDR3 is 15 residues. Looked up from germline, CDR1 is MNHNS and CDR2 is SASEGT.

The chain links TRBV4-2 to TRBJ2-3; 9 bases map to TRBD2. V shed 0 bases and J 5 bases; nucleotides not matched to a gene: 15. In germline, CDR1 is LGHNA, CDR2 YNFKEQ. The CDR3 sequence is 19 residues long. The CDR3 loop is CASSQDWAEAGGRGDTQYF. The CDR3 DNA reads TGTGCCAGCAGCCAAGATTGGGCTGAGGCGGGGGGGCGGGGAGATACGCAGTATTTT.

This rearrangement joins TRBV3-1 (or the pseudogene TRBV3-2) to TRBJ2-5, with 9 bases lining up with TRBD2. Germline CDR1 and CDR2: LGHDT and YNNKEL (reference sequence). The length of the CDR3 is 15 residues. Trimming cost V 5 bases and J 5 bases; bases outside gene matches: 9. Here the CDR3 reads CASSFRSGGRETQYF. The CDR3 region has the DNA TGTGCCAGCAGCTTTCGTAGCGGGGGTAGGGAGACCCAGTACTTC.

This clone was seen a handful of times. CDR3 DNA sequence: TGTGCCAGCAGCTTAGAACAAGGCAGGACTGAGGATGGCTACACCTTC. It specifies CASSLEQGRTEDGYTF. This rearrangement joins TRBV11-2 to TRBJ1-2; D uncertain. This CDR3 region has 16 residues. Germline loops: CDR1 SGHAT, CDR2 FQNNGV. V was shortened by 0 bases and J by 6 bases, with 17 bases between the two germline ends.

The chain uses TRBV5-1 and TRBJ2-1; D is uncertain. Germline V CDR1 and CDR2: SGHRS, YFSETQ. V gave up 0 bases and J gave up 6 bases, with 13 bases separating them. This CDR3 is built from 15 residues. CDR3: CASSLAPAAFNEQFF. DNA of the CDR3: TGCGCCAGCAGCTTGGCCCCGGCGGCATTCAATGAGCAGTTCTTC.

This chain joins TRBV20-1 and TRBJ1-2; D remains unclear. CDR3 size: 11 residues. V lost 2 bases, J lost 10 bases, and 11 bases lay in between. In germline, CDR1 is DFQATT, CDR2 SNEGSKA (reference sequence). In DNA form, the CDR3 reads TGCAGTGCTAGACCGGGGATCGACTACACCTTC. Its protein is CSARPGIDYTF.

This chain uses TRBV28 with TRBJ1-2; 11 bases match TRBD1. In germline, CDR1 is MDHEN, CDR2 SYDVKM. V gave up 4 bases and J gave up 3 bases; unmatched junction bases: 4. The CDR3 runs 15 residues. CDR3 nucleotides: TGTGCCAGCAGTTCGCCGGGACAGGGGGACTATGGCTACACCTTC. It yields the protein CASSSPGQGDYGYTF.

The gene calls are TRBV3-1 (or the pseudogene TRBV3-2) and TRBJ2-7, with 12 bases that match TRBD2. CDR3 length equals 19 residues. The V segment lost 1 base and the J segment 2 bases; nucleotides outside the gene matches: 12. The germline CDR1 and CDR2 sequences are LGHDT and YNNKEL (reference sequence). The CDR3 reads CASSQVAPGLAGQTYEQYF. The CDR3 DNA reads TGTGCCAGCAGCCAAGTTGCCCCGGGACTAGCGGGCCAGACCTACGAGCAGTACTTC.

The chain recombines TRBV7-3 with TRBJ2-7; 8 bases are a match to TRBD1. The V gene end was trimmed by 4 bases and the J gene end by 3 bases; junction bases not matched to a gene: 8. Germline CDR1 and CDR2: SGHTA and FQGTGA. CDR3 size: 15 residues. CDR3 bases: TGTGCCAGCAGCTCAAAAGCGACAGGGGTCTACGAGCAGTACTTC. Its protein is CASSSKATGVYEQYF.

The rearrangement links TRBV19 to TRBJ2-3; 12 nucleotides line up with TRBD2. Germline CDR1 reads LNHDA; CDR2 reads SQIVND (reference sequence). There are 14 residues in the CDR3. Losses at the gene ends were 3 bases for V and 8 bases for J; bases not matched to a gene: 3. The CDR3 region has the DNA TGTGCCAGTAGTATCCAACTAGCGGGAGGTACGCAGTATTTT. It codes for CASSIQLAGGTQYF.

This clone was picked up one time. The V and J genes are TRBV7-8 and TRBJ2-5; D is perhaps TRBD2 (6 bases). The CDR3 sequence is 15 residues long. Trimming pared 7 bases from V and 5 bases from J, leaving 20 bases between. Germline CDR1 SGHVS, CDR2 FQNEAQ. The CDR3 coding sequence is TGTGCCAGCAACCTGGGGGGAGGTTTTGGTGAGACCCAGTACTTC. This encodes CASNLGGGFGETQYF.

The chain joins TRBV27 to TRBJ1-5; D unclear. Germline CDR1 MNHEY, CDR2 SMNVEV (reference sequence). The CDR3 totals 15 residues. Deletions cut 3 bases from V and 1 base from J, with 10 bases between. In nucleotides, the CDR3 is TGTGCCAGCAGTTTCGGCGGGTTGAGCAATCAGCCCCAGCATTTT. This encodes CASSFGGLSNQPQHF.

The rearrangement links TRBV11-2 to TRBJ2-5; D ambiguous. V was clipped by 5 bases and J by 4 bases, with 14 bases between them. CDR3 length: 14 residues. Looked up from germline, CDR1 is SGHAT and CDR2 is FQNNGV. This CDR3 is CASSPTPNRETQYF. The DNA for the CDR3 is TGTGCCAGCAGCCCTACCCCTAACCGAGAGACCCAGTACTTC.

The chain combines TRBV7-9 with TRBJ2-5; TRBD1 aligns across 8 bases. Per the germline V gene, CDR1 is SEHNR and CDR2 is FQNEAQ (reference sequence). Trimming removed 2 bases from V and 6 bases from J; junction bases left unmatched: 8. The length of the CDR3 is 15 residues. CDR3 sequence: CASSLTGPGGQTQYF. The CDR3 DNA follows: TGTGCCAGCAGCTTAACGGGGCCAGGGGGCCAGACCCAGTACTTC.